This TCR beta chain was recovered during a study of T cell responses to AZD1222 COVID-19 vaccine. Study context: It was second doses at about 4 or about 12 weeks that were pooled. Points from the study as a whole: Females outnumbered males among donors, who were mostly white British; clonal diversity was possibly underestimated. Vaccine-associated CD4 TCRs spanned spike, dominant at 160-218 and 743-854. In all cases, repertoires were sampled only after the peak T cell response.

Turning to this clone: Its antigen is undetermined.

Per the germline V gene, CDR1 is SGHRS and CDR2 is YFSETQ. With 9 bases removed from V and 3 bases from J, the gap between germline ends came to 15 bases. The CDR3 has 14 amino acids. The method was immunoSEQ multiplex PCR; TCRdb's version includes in-frame clones alone and lacks a portion of them. In the table there are roughly 130,000 clones, about 91% of which are singletons. The TCR sequence derives from an adult in good health. The specimen was peripheral blood, collected on day 0 of AZD1222 vaccination. The chain joins TRBV5-1 to TRBJ2-2; D remains unclear. CDR3 protein: CATKSRIDTGELFF. The DNA of the CDR3 is TGCGCCACCAAGAGCCGAATCGACACCGGGGAGCTGTTTTTT.